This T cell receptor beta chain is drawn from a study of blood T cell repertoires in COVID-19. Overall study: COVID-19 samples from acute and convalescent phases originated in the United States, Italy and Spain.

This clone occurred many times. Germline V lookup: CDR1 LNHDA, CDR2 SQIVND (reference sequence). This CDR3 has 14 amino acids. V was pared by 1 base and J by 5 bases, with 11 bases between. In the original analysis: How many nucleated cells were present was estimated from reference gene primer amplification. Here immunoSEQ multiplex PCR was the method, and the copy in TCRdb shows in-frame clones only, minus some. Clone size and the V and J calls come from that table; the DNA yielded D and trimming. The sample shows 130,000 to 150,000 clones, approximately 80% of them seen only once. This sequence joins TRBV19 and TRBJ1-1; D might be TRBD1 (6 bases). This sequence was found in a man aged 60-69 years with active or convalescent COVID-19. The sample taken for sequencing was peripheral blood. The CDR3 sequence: CASSIVRGATEAFF. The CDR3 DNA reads TGTGCCAGTAGTATAGTACGGGGGGCGACTGAAGCTTTCTTT.